This TCR beta chain was captured in a study of cytomegalovirus exposure and HLA in healthy donors. Overall study findings and caveats: Clonal expansion, a later analysis showed, was greater in HLA-associated TCR beta chains than in equally common others.

This clone was recorded only once. Antigen unknown. With 60 Vbeta and 13 Jbeta primers, the PCR was carried out. Per the authors' pipeline: Approximately 12 million of the roughly 80 million unique TCR beta chains counted in a later analysis were shared. The protocol was immunoSEQ multiplex PCR, while the TCRdb copy is restricted to in-frame clones and leaves out a portion. That table furnishes V, J and clone size, whereas the DNA furnished D and trimming. The repertoire includes approximately 210,000 clones, around 73% of them detected once, and over 2% sits in the top ten. This TCR was sampled from a woman in her twenties or thirties in good health and CMV-seropositive. The specimen sequenced was PBMCs.

CDR3 protein: CASGEYSSPLHF. CDR3 coding DNA: TGTGCCAGCGGTGAGTATAGTTCACCCCTCCACTTT. The chain employs TRBV21-1 and TRBJ1-6. TRBV21-1 is designated a pseudogene. This CDR3 is built from 12 residues.